Listed below are T cell receptor beta chains from one sample, sequenced in a study of Ad26.COV2.S vaccination and SARS-CoV-2 variants. TCRdb's table, derived via immunoSEQ multiplex PCR, lists solely in-frame clones and lacks some. The data show roughly 390,000 clones, approximately 86% seen once. Here the sequenced sample was peripheral blood, taken in a trial of Ad26.COV2.S vaccine versus placebo. The receptors derive from a person aged 18 to 59 who received the Ad26.COV2.S COVID-19 vaccine or a placebo. Both conserved end residues are part of each CDR3. D genes are given only for firm matches. Clone size is not always given. Where it is, it says once, few, many or a class for expanded clones.

d_call clone_size j_call v_call cdr3_aa cdr3_nt
. . TRBJ2-1 TRBV6-5 CASSPHGEGDNEQFF TGTGCCAGCAGTCCCCATGGAGAGGGGGACAATGAGCAGTTCTTC
. . TRBJ1-2 TRBV21-1 CASSKGTRECYGYTF TGTGCCAGCAGCAAAGGGACCAGGGAATGTTATGGCTACACCTTC
. once TRBJ1-4 TRBV18 CASSEGLNEKLFF TGTGCCAGCTCAGAGGGACTTAATGAAAAACTGTTTTTT
. . TRBJ1-5 TRBV25-1 CASSASQPQHF TGTGCCAGCAGTGCGAGCCAGCCCCAGCATTTT
. few TRBJ1-1 TRBV4-1 CASSLLILEAFF TGCGCCAGCAGCCTGCTCATCCTTGAAGCTTTCTTT
. once TRBJ1-1 TRBV10-3 CAISDRGEGDTEAFF TGTGCCATCAGTGACAGGGGAGAGGGTGACACTGAAGCTTTCTTT
. . TRBJ1-1 TRBV27 CASSMGRMNTEAFF TGTGCCAGCAGCATGGGACGGATGAACACTGAAGCTTTCTTT
TRBD1 . TRBJ2-7 TRBV29-1 CSVDYEGAGEQYF TGCAGCGTTGACTACGAGGGGGCCGGCGAGCAGTACTTC
. once TRBJ2-3 TRBV6-5 CASSYSPGRADTQYF TGTGCCAGCAGTTACTCGCCTGGGCGAGCAGATACGCAGTATTTT
. . TRBJ2-7 TRBV13 CASSRWADSSYEQYF TGTGCCAGCAGCCGGTGGGCGGATAGCTCCTACGAGCAGTACTTC
TRBD1 . TRBJ1-4 TRBV5-1 CASSFTGGPTNEKLFF TGCGCCAGCAGCTTCACAGGGGGCCCAACTAATGAAAAACTGTTTTTT
TRBD1 . TRBJ2-2 TRBV5-1 CASSLRDRGETGELFF TGCGCCAGCAGCTTGAGGGACAGGGGAGAAACCGGGGAGCTGTTTTTT
. . TRBJ2-5 TRBV5-1 CASSLNQVQETQYF TGCGCCAGCAGCTTGAACCAGGTCCAAGAGACCCAGTACTTC
. . TRBJ2-3 TRBV5-1 CASSLVGGGTDTQYF TGCGCCAGCAGCTTGGTGGGCGGGGGCACAGATACGCAGTATTTT
. . TRBJ2-5 TRBV4-2 CASSQDPGSQETQYF TGTGCCAGCAGCCAAGATCCGGGCAGCCAAGAGACCCAGTACTTC
TRBD1 once TRBJ1-6 TRBV19 CASRWTGLNSPLHF TGTGCCAGTAGGTGGACAGGGTTGAATTCACCCCTCCACTTT
TRBD2 . TRBJ2-2 TRBV7-2 CASSFTAGLTGELFF TGTGCCAGCAGCTTCACAGCGGGACTAACCGGGGAGCTGTTTTTT
TRBD1 . TRBJ1-1 TRBV29-1 CSVEWTGIAFF TGCAGCGTTGAATGGACAGGGATTGCTTTCTTT
. once TRBJ1-2 TRBV3-1/TRBV3-2 CASSHEGQGRGGYTF TGTGCCAGCAGCCACGAAGGCCAGGGTAGGGGTGGCTACACCTTC
TRBD2 . TRBJ2-7 TRBV10-3 CAIASGVGYEQYF TGTGCCATCGCAAGCGGGGTAGGGTACGAGCAGTACTTC
TRBD1 . TRBJ2-2 TRBV3-1/TRBV3-2 CASGRTGRRTGELFF TGTGCCAGCGGTCGGACAGGGAGGAGGACCGGGGAGCTGTTTTTT
. . TRBJ2-5 TRBV11-2 CASSLGQSAVTQYF TGTGCCAGCAGCTTAGGGCAGTCCGCCGTGACCCAGTACTTC
TRBD1 . TRBJ1-2 TRBV11-2 CASSLSDRGDYGYTF TGTGCCAGCAGCTTATCGGACAGGGGAGACTATGGCTACACCTTC
. . TRBJ2-7 TRBV15 CATSRDPGGYEQYF TGTGCCACCAGCAGAGATCCAGGCGGGTACGAGCAGTACTTC
TRBD1 . TRBJ1-5 TRBV6-5 CASSPGQRNDQPQHF TGTGCCAGCAGTCCGGGACAGCGAAATGATCAGCCCCAGCATTTT
TRBD1 . TRBJ1-4 TRBV5-8 CASSSGQGNEKLFF TGTGCCAGCAGCTCCGGACAGGGAAATGAAAAACTGTTTTTT
. . TRBJ1-1 TRBV7-2 CASSSTGLNTEAFF TGTGCCAGCAGCTCGACGGGACTCAACACTGAAGCTTTCTTT
. few TRBJ1-5 TRBV2 CASSEIGQPQHF TGTGCCAGCAGTGAAATCGGCCAGCCCCAGCATTTT
. . TRBJ2-7 TRBV7-2 CASSVFGTAYEQYF TGTGCCAGCAGCGTCTTCGGGACGGCCTACGAGCAGTACTTC
. . TRBJ1-1 TRBV6-2/TRBV6-3 CASSYSILGNTEAFF TGTGCCAGCAGTTACTCGATTTTAGGGAACACTGAAGCTTTCTTT
TRBD2 . TRBJ2-3 TRBV5-1 CASSQTSGAGDTQYF TGCGCCAGCAGCCAGACTAGCGGGGCGGGAGATACGCAGTATTTT
. . TRBJ1-5 TRBV29-1 CSVEEVVGQPQHF TGCAGCGTTGAAGAGGTTGTCGGTCAGCCCCAGCATTTT
. . TRBJ1-1 TRBV10-2 CASLMGIKNTEAFF TGCGCCAGTTTGATGGGGATAAAGAACACTGAAGCTTTCTTT
TRBD1 . TRBJ1-6 TRBV15 CATSSYLTGGPNNSPLHF TGTGCCACCAGCAGTTATTTGACAGGGGGTCCTAATAATTCACCCCTCCACTTT
. . TRBJ1-6 TRBV19 CASSTSWNQSPLHF TGTGCCAGTAGCACCTCATGGAACCAATCACCCCTCCACTTT
. once TRBJ2-3 TRBV12-3/TRBV12-4 CASSSGGLNTQYF TGTGCCAGCAGTTCGGGCGGGCTGAATACGCAGTATTTT
TRBD1 . TRBJ1-2 TRBV4-1 CASSQTGDYGYTF TGCGCCAGCAGCCAGACAGGGGACTATGGCTACACCTTC
. . TRBJ1-1 TRBV1 CTSSQDRGATGCAEAFF TGCACCAGCAGCCAAGATAGGGGCGCAACTGGGTGTGCTGAAGCTTTCTTT
. . TRBJ1-5 TRBV6-5 CASSPSGESGQPQHF TGTGCCAGCAGTCCCTCAGGTGAAAGCGGACAGCCCCAGCATTTT
TRBD2 . TRBJ2-3 TRBV30 CACRLAGGTDTQYF TGTGCCTGTAGACTAGCGGGGGGCACAGATACGCAGTATTTT
TRBD1 . TRBJ1-2 TRBV6-6 CASSLSSTGDLANYGYTF TGTGCCAGCAGTCTCTCGTCGACAGGGGACCTTGCTAACTATGGCTACACCTTC
TRBD1 few TRBJ1-6 TRBV4-1 CASSPTGESLHF TGCGCCAGCAGCCCGACAGGGGAGTCCCTCCACTTT
TRBD2 . TRBJ2-1 TRBV6-5 CASATSGGAYNEQFF TGTGCCAGCGCGACTAGCGGGGGGGCGTACAATGAGCAGTTCTTC
. once TRBJ1-2 TRBV5-6 CASSLGGSDYGYTF TGTGCCAGCAGCTTAGGGGGATCCGACTATGGCTACACCTTC
TRBD1 . TRBJ2-7 TRBV6-5 CASRGTGIYEQYF TGTGCCAGCAGGGGGACAGGGATCTACGAGCAGTACTTC
. . TRBJ1-1 TRBV18 CASSPRGKVDRHTEAFF TGTGCCAGCTCACCAAGGGGGAAAGTTGATCGTCACACTGAAGCTTTCTTT
. . TRBJ2-2 TRBV29-1 CSVVGQNTGELFF TGCAGCGTTGTAGGTCAGAACACCGGGGAGCTGTTTTTT
. . TRBJ1-1 TRBV28 CASSTGSRTEAFF TGTGCCAGCAGTACAGGGAGTCGCACTGAAGCTTTCTTT
. . TRBJ1-1 TRBV19 CASFTRDVTEAFF TGTGCCAGTTTCACGAGGGATGTGACTGAAGCTTTCTTT
TRBD2 . TRBJ2-7 TRBV2 CASERGGVSYEQYF TGTGCCAGCGAGCGCGGGGGAGTTAGCTACGAGCAGTACTTC
TRBD1 . TRBJ2-3 TRBV5-4 CASSLGGGSTDTQYF TGTGCCAGCAGCTTGGGAGGGGGCAGCACAGATACGCAGTATTTT
TRBD1 . TRBJ2-1 TRBV6-5 CASTPLDRDYNEQFF TGTGCCAGTACGCCTCTGGACAGGGACTACAATGAGCAGTTCTTC
. . TRBJ1-1 TRBV27 CASSSYPRGPDTEAFF TGTGCCAGCAGTTCGTACCCGAGGGGCCCGGACACTGAAGCTTTCTTT
. . TRBJ2-5 TRBV5-4 CASSLGQWETQYF TGTGCCAGCAGCTTGGGGCAGTGGGAGACCCAGTACTTC
TRBD1 . TRBJ1-5 TRBV27 CASSAGQGINQPQHF TGTGCCAGCAGTGCCGGACAGGGCATCAATCAGCCCCAGCATTTT
TRBD2 once TRBJ2-5 TRBV3-1/TRBV3-2 CASSHRGGTETQYF TGTGCCAGCAGCCACCGGGGGGGGACAGAGACCCAGTACTTC
TRBD1 once TRBJ2-1 TRBV18 CASSRQGRDNEQFF TGTGCCAGCTCCCGACAGGGGCGGGACAATGAGCAGTTCTTC